The 15 T cell receptor beta chains reported below all come from one sample, sequenced in a study of technical replicates of blood from a few donors (dated by TCRdb to 2017 to 2019). Libraries were prepared through the immunoSEQ multiplex PCR assay. TCRdb carries this immuneACCESS record with in-frame sequences only. Its versions omit some clonotypes, under half of them owing to an unresolved V gene in the studies checked, with the rest unexplained. A total of more than 60,000 clones appear in this sample, just under 95% of them only once. The ten largest clones take up about 0.37% of the sample. The sequenced sample consisted of T cells isolated from PBMCs. The receptor source for this set is a human donor in good health.

The rearrangement joins TRBV27 to TRBJ1-1, with D maybe TRBD1 (6 bases). Trimming cost V 4 bases and J 0 bases, with 9 bases left between them. CDR3 length equals 14 residues. Looked up from germline, CDR1 is MNHEY and CDR2 is SMNVEV (reference sequence). CDR3 in amino acids: CASSWTALNTEAFF. DNA for the CDR3: TGTGCCAGCAGTTGGACAGCCTTGAACACTGAAGCTTTCTTT.

The chain carries TRBV9 and TRBJ2-5, with 9 bases aligning to TRBD1. Trimming cost V 0 bases and J 3 bases; bases outside gene matches: 9. CDR1 SGDLS and CDR2 YYNGEE come from the germline V gene. The CDR3 length is 17 residues. CDR3 in DNA: TGTGCCAGCAGCGTAGGAAGAAACCGGGACAGGGAAGAGACCCAGTACTTC. Translated: CASSVGRNRDREETQYF. Combining the CDR3 with reference TRBV9 and TRBJ2-5 gives the whole variable domain DSGVTQTPKHLITATGQRVTLRCSPRSGDLSVYWYQQSLDQGLQFLIQYYNGEERAKGNILERFSAQQFPDLHSELNLSSLELGDSALYFCASSVGRNRDREETQYFGPGTRLLVL.

CDR3 DNA: TGTGCCAGCAGTCTAGGGACTAGCGGGAGCCCCAAAAACATTCAGTACTTC. Protein: CASSLGTSGSPKNIQYF. J is TRBJ2-4 and V is TRBV27; 14 bases align to TRBD2. From germline, CDR1 is MNHEY and CDR2 SMNVEV (reference sequence). Trimming took 5 bases from V and 2 from J; bases not matched to a gene: 5. CDR3 length: 17 amino acids.

The chain carries TRBV4-1 and TRBJ1-1; D is undetermined. The germline V gene encodes CDR1 MGHRA and CDR2 YSYEKL. CDR3 length equals 12 residues. Trimming stripped 9 bases from V and 6 bases from J, with 14 bases between. The CDR3 nucleotides are TGCGCCAGTACCGAGGGTAGGTCTGAAGCTTTCTTT. Translated, it gives CASTEGRSEAFF.

This chain joins TRBV6-4 and TRBJ2-7, with 7 bases identical to TRBD2. This CDR3 is 14 amino acids long. The J segment lost 5 bases and the V segment lost 6 bases, leaving 10 bases of the junction unmatched. The V gene's germline CDR1 is MRHNA and CDR2 SNTAGT. The CDR3 region is CASSPGLRSNEQYF. The CDR3 nucleotides are TGTGCCAGCAGCCCGGGACTACGATCAAACGAGCAGTACTTC.

The rearrangement links TRBV7-2 to TRBJ2-5; TRBD2 is a possible D gene (6 bases). The CDR3 totals 16 residues. The germline V and J ends were trimmed by 5 bases and 2 bases, with 18 bases remaining between them. The germline V gene has CDR1 SGHTA and CDR2 FQGNSA. CDR3 DNA sequence: TGTGCCAGCAGCCCCCAGCGTAGCGGAAAACAAGAGACCCAGTACTTC. Translating gives CASSPQRSGKQETQYF.

This chain links TRBV27 with TRBJ1-5; a weak D match, TRBD1 (6 bases). The germline gives CDR1 MNHEY, CDR2 SMNVEV (reference sequence). The CDR3 loop spans 15 amino acids. The V and J ends lost 2 bases and 3 bases respectively, with 11 bases between them. The CDR3 protein is CASSLIGQYNQPQHF. In DNA form, the CDR3 reads TGTGCCAGCAGTTTAATTGGACAGTACAATCAGCCCCAGCATTTT.

The rearrangement uses TRBV10-2 and TRBJ2-7, with 10 bases matching TRBD2. The CDR3 is 15 residues long. The germline V gene encodes CDR1 WSHSY and CDR2 SAAADI. V lost 5 bases to trimming and J lost 5 bases; unmatched junction nucleotides: 9. CDR3 nucleotides: TGCGCCAGCAGTAGTCTCGGAGCGGGAGGGGACGAGCAGTACTTC. Translation: CASSSLGAGGDEQYF.

This rearrangement joins TRBV29-1 to TRBJ2-7; TRBD1 aligns across 10 bases. Germline V gene data show CDR1 as SQVTM and CDR2 as ANQGSEA. V trimming: 6 bases; J trimming: 0 bases; junction bases outside the gene matches: 8. The CDR3 covers 15 residues. The DNA of the CDR3 is TGCAGCGTGACAGGGGGCCTTAGGAGCTCCTACGAGCAGTACTTC. Translating gives CSVTGGLRSSYEQYF.

This clone was counted between two and nine times. The CDR3 sequence: CASRITPNQPQHF. In nucleotides, the CDR3 is TGTGCCAGCAGAATTACACCCAATCAGCCCCAGCATTTT. This chain joins TRBV28 and TRBJ1-5, with D unresolved. V lost 6 bases and J 3 bases, leaving 9 bases between the germline ends. This CDR3 contains 13 residues. From germline, CDR1 is MDHEN and CDR2 SYDVKM.

The sample holds one count of this clone. The chain has TRBV6-6 and TRBJ1-2; D call uncertain. Germline CDR1 is MNHNY and CDR2 is SVGAGI (reference sequence). This CDR3 comprises 12 residues. The germline V and J ends were trimmed by 0 bases and 8 bases, with 7 bases remaining between them. The CDR3: CASSYSGEGYTF. The CDR3 region has the DNA TGTGCCAGCAGTTACTCGGGCGAGGGCTACACCTTC.

The count of this clone is one. J is TRBJ2-1 and V is TRBV7-6; perhaps TRBD2 as D (6 bases). The CDR3 runs 15 residues. Germline CDR1 and CDR2: SGHVS and FNYEAQ. V was shortened by 1 base and J by 5 bases, with 12 bases between the two germline ends. CDR3 sequence reads: CASSLVGGWNNEQFF. The CDR3 region has the DNA TGTGCCAGCAGCTTAGTCGGGGGTTGGAACAATGAGCAGTTCTTC.

The V and J genes are TRBV9 and TRBJ2-3, with TRBD2 matching over 14 bases. The ends lost 7 bases at V and 2 bases at J; junction bases unmatched: 6. This CDR3 comprises 16 residues. Looked up from germline, CDR1 is SGDLS and CDR2 is YYNGEE. CDR3 protein: CASGLAGGPHTDTQYF. The CDR3 coding sequence is TGTGCCAGCGGACTAGCGGGAGGTCCCCACACAGATACGCAGTATTTT.

V and J are TRBV25-1 and TRBJ2-7; the D gene is possibly TRBD2 (7 bases). This CDR3 has 16 amino acids. CDR1 MGHDK and CDR2 SYGVNS come from the germline V gene. Deletions cut 1 base from V and 1 base from J, with 14 bases between. The CDR3 loop is CASSEFKGGESYEQYF. CDR3 nucleotides: TGTGCCAGCAGTGAATTTAAGGGGGGGGAGTCCTACGAGCAGTACTTC.

The rearrangement uses TRBV18 and TRBJ2-2; D may be TRBD1 (6 bases). Germline CDR1 is KGHSH and CDR2 is LQKENI. V lost 2 bases to trimming and J lost 1 base, with 17 bases between them. The CDR3 sequence is 18 residues long. The CDR3 coding sequence is TGTGCCAGCTCACCAAGTCAGCGGCAGGGGAGGAACACCGGGGAGCTGTTTTTT. Translation: CASSPSQRQGRNTGELFF.